This TCR beta chain originates from a study of human T cells and chemical hapten exposure (dated by TCRdb to the early 2020s). A note on the overall study: For sensitization, 2% DPC in acetone was applied to a 2 cm by 2 cm area of upper inner arm skin. Blood for TCR sequencing was provided by twenty-nine alopecia patients at one to four time points (pre-sensitization, 2, 6 and 24 weeks). Alopecia areata with under or over 50% scalp involvement, alopecia totalis and alopecia universalis were represented in the patient cohort, which was mostly female. Patient blood was sampled pre-sensitization (week 0) and at 2, 6 and about 24 weeks after DPC sensitization. Patch testing was done on the upper back using Finn chambers containing 0.01% DPC, and results were scored after 6 days according to International Contact Dermatitis Research Group standards. In alopecia patients, the study followed how the peripheral blood TCR repertoire changed in vivo over primary and secondary sensitization to diphenylcyclopropenone (DPC), a hapten. The libraries were sequenced as a pool, and the TCR yield per sample differed mostly because of small variations in library volumes within the pool. Patients additionally received weekly therapeutic DPC doses to the scalp throughout the approximately 25-week study period.

CDR1 SGHVS and CDR2 FQNEAQ were looked up in the germline V gene. The CDR3 covers 15 residues, taking in both the cysteine and the phenylalanine. Of all the DNA, just the CDR3 is kept, 45 bases in frame from base 1. The V and J ends are trimmed by 6 bases and 0 bases, leaving 13 bases between them. The sample's time point, from its label and the paper: patch test 2, 6 weeks after DPC sensitization. The treatment or condition label, read with the paper, signifies: therapeutic diphenylcyclopropenone sensitization with weekly scalp DPC. At each patch-test visit, blood was drawn before the patch test was applied. Eligible patients were aged 18 to 70, diagnosed with alopecia, deemed suitable for DPC therapy, and excluded if pregnant. Total RNA was isolated from unfractionated whole blood collected in Tempus Blood RNA tubes. This clonotype was recorded a few times. Its recognized antigen is unknown. The record has no base qualities; no much larger clone is one base away.

Results and caveats for the whole study, not just this receptor: Alopecia, a presumed autoimmune disease, was present in all patients, so the immune response of the patients might differ from that of healthy individuals. Repeated subsampling changed both the strength of the expansion versus patch-test correlation and the threshold at which that correlation became significant. The number of TCRs above 1 in 1000 frequency did not change with DPC sensitization; there was no evidence of global repertoire structure alterations. A positive correlation was found between the number of PT1 expanded TCRs and patch test score, with significance reached at thresholds 8, 16 and 32 but not 4. Significantly more large CDR3 similarity clusters were formed by expanded TCRs than by pre-sensitization or healthy control sets, consistent with antigen-driven responses.

The library was made by RACE. TCRdb records NextSeq 500 as the sequencer. Library preparation attached unique molecular identifiers to individual cDNA molecules for quantitative, reproducible TCR counting. For every blood RNA sample, sequencing covered both the TCR alpha and TCR beta chains. From the authors' description of their analysis: Samples had a median of about 90,000 TCRs, with a range from roughly 23,224 to 750,000. V, J and CDR3 annotation of the TCR reads was performed with the Decombinator software suite. Every sample was subsampled to the same number of TCRs (28,000) for the PS versus PT1 abundance plots. Expanded TCRs were defined as absent before sensitization and observed at least eight times at the 2-week time point. TCRdb reprocessed the public reads (quality trimming at Q25 with fastp, clone calling with MiXCR) and kept in-frame beta chains. Merged by CDR3 protein, the rows form single entries marked with the most common genes and DNA. These V and J calls originate from TCRdb's pipeline instead of the authors' own analysis. Counted in this sample were tens of thousands of distinct CDR3 sequences; 7.5% to 9.5% of them appeared once. The ten biggest clones cover around 3.6% of the sample.

The receptor's source is a woman between 45 and 60 years old with alopecia areata. Some clones in this sample may be carry-over from other donors' samples. The sequencing used whole blood, collected in connection with sensitization to the hapten diphenylcyclopropenone (DPC). This chain is built from TRBV7-8 and TRBJ2-3; matching of 6 bases hints at TRBD1 as the D gene. The DNA reads as follows: TGTGCCAGCAGTCTTAACAGGGCTAGCACAGATACGCAGTATTTT. Its amino acids are CASSLNRASTDTQYF. Here the CDR3 is joined to the reference TRBV7-8 and TRBJ2-3 genes, and the full variable domain is: GAGVSQSPRYKVAKRGQDVALRCDPISGHVSLFWYQQALGQGPEFLTYFQNEAQLDKSGLPSDRFFAERPEGSVSTLKIQRTQQEDSAVYLCASSLNRASTDTQYFGPGTRLTVL.